Listed here are 16 T cell receptor beta chains from one sample, sequenced in a study of T cells in Graves' hyperthyroidism and ophthalmopathy. The CDR3 regions of TCR beta were amplified from RNA transcripts. A set of HTBI primers served as the primers for a first-round RT-PCR of the TCR CDR3. Each CDR3 protein gets one entry after TCRdb re-called the multiplex PCR reads with MiXCR. Found here are more than 300,000 distinct CDR3 sequences, about 14% of them singletons; the top ten hold about 10%. The sequenced material came from blood. The source is a woman aged 60-75 years with Graves' hyperthyroidism.

This clonotype was counted at least ten times. The chain links TRBV6-1 to TRBJ2-3, with D maybe TRBD2 (6 bases). In germline, CDR1 is MNHNS, CDR2 SASEGT. The CDR3 spans 15 residues. Trimming took 4 bases from V and 1 from J, leaving 12 bases between them. The CDR3 bases are TGTGCCAGCAGTGGGCAATCTAGCGGCACAGATACGCAGTATTTT. Translation: CASSGQSSGTDTQYF.

This clonotype was seen a handful of times. V usage is TRBV3-1 and J usage is TRBJ2-1; tentatively, D is TRBD2 (7 bases). The germline V gene encodes CDR1 LGHDT and CDR2 YNNKEL (reference sequence). Trimming removed 1 base at V and 8 bases at J, with 12 bases between. The length of the CDR3 is 14 residues. The CDR3 nucleotides are TGTGCCAGCAGCCAAGGGGGGGGGCTAGATGAGCAGTTCTTC. Its translation: CASSQGGGLDEQFF.

V gene TRBV6-1 combines with J gene TRBJ2-5; D gene ambiguous. The CDR3 has 13 residues. The V gene's germline CDR1 is MNHNS and CDR2 SASEGT. Trimming took off 4 bases at V and 5 bases at J, with 11 bases between the two ends. This chain's CDR3 is CASSARARETQYF. CDR3 DNA sequence: TGTGCCAGCAGTGCTCGGGCGAGGGAGACCCAGTACTTC.

The V call is TRBV5-1, the J call TRBJ2-2, with D uncertain. V lost 3 bases, J lost 4 bases, and 19 bases lay in between. Germline values: CDR1 SGHRS, CDR2 YFSETQ. The CDR3 consists of 17 residues. The CDR3 coding sequence is TGCGCCAGCAGCTCCGACCTCCCGATAGGTGCCACCGGGGAGCTGTTTTTT. Translation gives CASSSDLPIGATGELFF.

The rearrangement joins TRBV4-1 to TRBJ2-2, with 8 nucleotides matching TRBD2. CDR3 size: 15 residues. Germline values: CDR1 MGHRA, CDR2 YSYEKL. V shed 1 base, J shed 6 bases, and the junction held 4 bases outside the gene matches. CDR3 residues: CASSQAGGPPGELFF. The CDR3 region has the DNA TGCGCCAGCAGCCAAGCGGGAGGGCCTCCCGGGGAGCTGTTTTTT.

This clonotype showed up many times. The chain uses TRBV19 and TRBJ1-1; D is unresolved. The germline gives CDR1 LNHDA, CDR2 SQIVND (reference sequence). The CDR3 sequence is 13 residues long. V dropped 9 bases and J dropped 0 bases, with 11 bases sitting between them. CDR3 DNA sequence: TGTGCCAGCTCGAGGGTGGTGAACACTGAAGCTTTCTTT. Amino acids: CASSRVVNTEAFF.

This clonotype has a count of ten or more. The V call is TRBV5-8, the J call TRBJ2-7; D is unclear. CDR3 length: 14 residues. Per the germline V gene, CDR1 is SGHTS and CDR2 is YDEGEE. Trimming stripped 5 bases from V and 0 bases from J, with 12 bases between. The CDR3 bases are TGTGCCAGCAGTACAGAATTTAGCTCCTACGAGCAGTACTTC. Translating gives CASSTEFSSYEQYF.

This clonotype occurred a few times. J is TRBJ2-3 and V is TRBV19, with 7 bases aligning to TRBD2. The CDR3 has 14 amino acids. The ends lost 5 bases at V and 1 base at J; junction bases unmatched: 3. Germline CDR1 reads LNHDA; CDR2 reads SQIVND (reference sequence). CDR3: CASSGAGGTDTQYF. The CDR3 DNA follows: TGTGCCAGTAGTGGTGCGGGAGGCACAGATACGCAGTATTTT.

This clonotype was counted a few times. CDR3 DNA: TGTGCCATCAGTGACTGGACAGGGACCTACGAGCAGTACTTC. Protein: CAISDWTGTYEQYF. V and J are TRBV10-3 and TRBJ2-7; 8 bases map to TRBD1. V shed 3 bases and J 2 bases; nucleotides not matched to a gene: 3. The CDR3 has 14 residues. Germline CDR1 reads ENHRY; CDR2 reads SYGVKD.

The chain carries TRBV20-1 and TRBJ2-2; D is ambiguous. The V end lost 5 bases, the J end lost 0 bases, and 7 bases lay between the germline ends. Germline assignment: CDR1 DFQATT and CDR2 SNEGSKA (reference sequence). This CDR3 region has 13 residues. The CDR3 DNA sequence: TGCAGTGCTGCTGACCCGAACACCGGGGAGCTGTTTTTT. It codes for CSAADPNTGELFF.

This clonotype appeared many times. The rearrangement uses TRBV7-2 and TRBJ2-3; TRBD2 might be the D (6 bases). V shed 3 bases and J shed 1 base, with 14 bases lying between them. This CDR3 spans 16 amino acids. Germline V gives CDR1 SGHTA, CDR2 FQGNSA. The CDR3 DNA follows: TGTGCCAGCAGCTTGGAGGCGGGGTGGGGCACAGATACGCAGTATTTT. Its protein product is CASSLEAGWGTDTQYF.

This clonotype was counted only a few times. This chain joins TRBV19 and TRBJ1-5; no clear D. Germline V lookup: CDR1 LNHDA, CDR2 SQIVND (reference sequence). Trimming left V 8 bases short and J 1 base short, with 18 bases between. The CDR3 consists of 16 residues. CDR3 DNA sequence: TGTGCCAGTCGGGCCCGGAGGATTAGAAGCAATCAGCCCCAGCATTTT. Translating gives CASRARRIRSNQPQHF.

This clonotype showed up many times. The J gene is TRBJ2-2, the V gene TRBV7-3; 7 bases align to TRBD2. CDR3 size: 13 residues. The V and J ends lost 7 bases and 4 bases, in that order; junction bases with no gene match: 3. Germline CDR1 is SGHTA and CDR2 is FQGTGA. CDR3 region: CASTASGTGELFF. CDR3 sequence (DNA): TGTGCCAGCACCGCTAGCGGCACCGGGGAGCTGTTTTTT.

This clonotype was seen a handful of times. The chain combines TRBV11-2 with TRBJ2-6, with D maybe TRBD2 (5 bases). V dropped 2 bases and J dropped 4 bases, with 12 bases sitting between them. This CDR3 spans 16 amino acids. Germline V gene sequence: CDR1 SGHAT, CDR2 FQNNGV. CDR3 amino acids: CASSLSRVSGANVLTF. DNA for the CDR3: TGTGCCAGCAGCTTATCGAGGGTCTCGGGGGCCAACGTCCTGACTTTC. Using reference TRBV11-2 and TRBJ2-6 for the parts outside the CDR3, the full variable domain is EAGVAQSPRYKIIEKRQSVAFWCNPISGHATLYWYQQILGQGPKLLIQFQNNGVVDDSQLPKDRFSAERLKGVDSTLKIQPAKLEDSAVYLCASSLSRVSGANVLTFGAGSRLTVL.

In this sample, this clonotype turned up a few times. This chain links TRBV3-1 with TRBJ1-2; D not certain. The V end was cut by 4 bases, the J end by 6 bases, with 12 bases between. This CDR3 is 13 amino acids long. Germline CDR1 LGHDT, CDR2 YNNKEL (reference sequence). The CDR3 reads CASSPRLSDGYTF. The CDR3 region has the DNA TGTGCCAGCAGCCCCCGCCTCAGCGATGGCTACACCTTC.

This clonotype was recorded at least ten times. The chain is built from TRBV20-1 and TRBJ2-5; D may be TRBD1 (6 bases). V shed 5 bases and J shed 4 bases, with 11 bases lying between them. The CDR3 consists of 12 residues. Germline values: CDR1 DFQATT, CDR2 SNEGSKA (reference sequence). The CDR3 region has the DNA TGCAGTGCTGGGACACCCCGAGAGACCCAGTACTTC. It is translated as CSAGTPRETQYF.